These T cell receptor beta chains were read from a single sample in a study of vaccination and CD4 T cells after COVID-19. TCRdb reanalysed the PCR reads using MiXCR and keeps one entry per CDR3 protein. Of 8,500 to 9,500 distinct CDR3 sequences in the sample, approximately 34% were seen once. No antigens are known for them. Sequencing used CD4+ T cells from blood, cultured in vitro. The receptors were sampled from a human donor in good health. The CDR3 runs from the conserved cysteine through the conserved F or W. The D gene is left open where the match is weak. Expanded clones are given a class, and other clones once, few, many or no size at all.

J gene: TRBJ2-7; V gene: TRBV7-3; clone size: few; D gene: -; CDR3 protein: CASSHASGYEQYF; CDR3 DNA: TGTGCCAGCAGCCACGCCAGCGGGTACGAGCAGTACTTC
J gene: TRBJ1-6; V gene: TRBV28; clone size: -; D gene: -; CDR3 protein: CASSPAADSYNSPLHF; CDR3 DNA: TGTGCCAGCAGCCCTGCGGCGGATTCGTATAATTCACCCCTCCACTTT
J gene: TRBJ2-5; V gene: TRBV4-1; clone size: -; D gene: TRBD2; CDR3 protein: CASSESRAGVWQETQYF; CDR3 DNA: TGCGCCAGCAGCGAAAGCAGGGCGGGAGTATGGCAAGAGACCCAGTACTTC
J gene: TRBJ2-1; V gene: TRBV6-1; clone size: -; D gene: -; CDR3 protein: CASSDRGIYDNEQFF; CDR3 DNA: TGTGCCAGCAGTGACCGTGGGATCTATGACAATGAGCAGTTCTTC
J gene: TRBJ2-1; V gene: TRBV7-2; clone size: few; D gene: -; CDR3 protein: CASSFSENEKQFF; CDR3 DNA: TGTGCCAGCAGCTTTAGCGAGAATGAGAAGCAGTTCTTC
J gene: TRBJ1-2; V gene: TRBV25-1; clone size: -; D gene: TRBD1; CDR3 protein: CASSEYQGAGYGYTF; CDR3 DNA: TGTGCCAGCAGTGAATATCAGGGGGCGGGCTATGGCTACACCTTC
J gene: TRBJ1-2; V gene: TRBV30; clone size: medium-sized; D gene: TRBD1; CDR3 protein: CAWRMGQGVDYGYTF; CDR3 DNA: TGTGCCTGGAGAATGGGACAGGGAGTAGACTATGGCTACACCTTC
J gene: TRBJ2-7; V gene: TRBV6-5; clone size: -; D gene: TRBD1; CDR3 protein: CASSYLTGGPYEQYF; CDR3 DNA: TGTGCCAGCAGTTACCTCACAGGGGGCCCCTACGAGCAGTACTTC
J gene: TRBJ1-6; V gene: TRBV6-9; clone size: few; D gene: -; CDR3 protein: CASSYSAPTAPLHF; CDR3 DNA: TGTGCCAGCAGTTATTCGGCCCCGACGGCACCCCTCCACTTT
J gene: TRBJ2-2; V gene: TRBV27; clone size: -; D gene: -; CDR3 protein: CASSLFTGELFF; CDR3 DNA: TGTGCCAGCAGTTTGTTCACCGGGGAGCTGTTTTTT
J gene: TRBJ2-2; V gene: TRBV15; clone size: few; D gene: -; CDR3 protein: CATSLQGELFF; CDR3 DNA: TGTGCCACCAGCCTACAGGGGGAGCTGTTTTTT
J gene: TRBJ2-4; V gene: TRBV19; clone size: -; D gene: -; CDR3 protein: CASRGGENIQYF; CDR3 DNA: TGTGCCAGTAGAGGAGGGGAAAACATTCAGTACTTC
J gene: TRBJ1-1; V gene: TRBV20-1; clone size: -; D gene: -; CDR3 protein: CSARYRGRDFSEAFF; CDR3 DNA: TGCAGTGCTAGATATAGGGGCAGGGATTTTTCTGAAGCTTTCTTT
J gene: TRBJ1-5; V gene: TRBV19; clone size: -; D gene: -; CDR3 protein: CASCSGAASNQPQHF; CDR3 DNA: TGTGCCAGTTGTTCTGGGGCCGCTTCCAATCAGCCCCAGCATTTT
J gene: TRBJ2-7; V gene: TRBV7-8; clone size: -; D gene: TRBD2; CDR3 protein: CASSLAETSGRISYEQYF; CDR3 DNA: TGTGCCAGCAGCTTAGCGGAGACTAGCGGGAGAATATCCTACGAGCAGTACTTC
J gene: TRBJ1-2; V gene: TRBV20-1; clone size: -; D gene: -; CDR3 protein: CSARPGASYGYTF; CDR3 DNA: TGCAGTGCCCGTCCGGGGGCCTCCTATGGCTACACCTTC
J gene: TRBJ2-7; V gene: TRBV2; clone size: few; D gene: -; CDR3 protein: CASNSPTRSYEQYF; CDR3 DNA: TGTGCCAGCAATAGCCCTACCCGCTCCTACGAGCAGTACTTC
J gene: TRBJ1-1; V gene: TRBV30; clone size: -; D gene: -; CDR3 protein: CAWKDSHNTEAFF; CDR3 DNA: TGTGCCTGGAAAGATTCCCATAACACTGAAGCTTTCTTT
J gene: TRBJ2-1; V gene: TRBV6-4; clone size: -; D gene: TRBD1; CDR3 protein: CASSEQGGSYNEQFF; CDR3 DNA: TGTGCCAGCAGTGAACAGGGGGGCTCCTACAATGAGCAGTTCTTC
J gene: TRBJ2-6; V gene: TRBV6-1; clone size: few; D gene: TRBD1; CDR3 protein: CASSESGTGISGANVLTF; CDR3 DNA: TGTGCCAGCAGTGAATCCGGGACAGGAATCTCTGGGGCCAACGTCCTGACTTTC
J gene: TRBJ1-2; V gene: TRBV20-1; clone size: medium-sized; D gene: -; CDR3 protein: CSARGRGQDYGYTF; CDR3 DNA: TGCAGTGCTAGAGGGCGGGGTCAGGACTATGGCTACACCTTC
J gene: TRBJ2-2; V gene: TRBV28; clone size: few; D gene: -; CDR3 protein: CASSPAVGELFF; CDR3 DNA: TGTGCCAGCAGCCCAGCGGTTGGGGAGCTGTTTTTT
J gene: TRBJ2-7; V gene: TRBV2; clone size: -; D gene: TRBD2; CDR3 protein: CASTELPTSGGVGGYF; CDR3 DNA: TGTGCCAGCACCGAGCTCCCCACTAGCGGAGGGGTTGGGGGGTACTTC
J gene: TRBJ2-7; V gene: TRBV5-1; clone size: -; D gene: TRBD1; CDR3 protein: CASSPRTGEPYEQYF; CDR3 DNA: TGCGCCAGCAGCCCCCGGACAGGGGAGCCCTACGAGCAGTACTTC
J gene: TRBJ2-1; V gene: TRBV15; clone size: -; D gene: -; CDR3 protein: CATSGHGPQGGNEQFF; CDR3 DNA: TGTGCCACCAGCGGACACGGGCCTCAGGGGGGAAATGAGCAGTTCTTC
J gene: TRBJ1-2; V gene: TRBV28; clone size: -; D gene: -; CDR3 protein: CASSATTFQGGGYTF; CDR3 DNA: TGTGCCAGCAGCGCGACCACTTTCCAGGGAGGGGGCTACACCTTC
J gene: TRBJ1-5; V gene: TRBV6-2/TRBV6-3; clone size: -; D gene: -; CDR3 protein: CASSSGMSNQPQHF; CDR3 DNA: TGTGCCAGCAGCTCAGGGATGAGCAATCAGCCCCAGCATTTT
J gene: TRBJ2-1; V gene: TRBV6-1; clone size: few; D gene: TRBD2; CDR3 protein: CAGRLGTSSYNEQFF; CDR3 DNA: TGTGCCGGGCGACTCGGGACTAGCTCCTACAATGAGCAGTTCTTC
J gene: TRBJ1-2; V gene: TRBV6-2/TRBV6-3; clone size: few; D gene: TRBD1; CDR3 protein: CASSIRTGVHYGYTF; CDR3 DNA: TGTGCCAGCAGTATAAGGACAGGGGTCCACTATGGCTACACCTTC
J gene: TRBJ1-6; V gene: TRBV6-5; clone size: -; D gene: -; CDR3 protein: CASSYPRGGEDSPLHF; CDR3 DNA: TGTGCCAGCAGTTACCCCCGGGGAGGGGAGGATTCACCCCTCCACTTT
J gene: TRBJ2-7; V gene: TRBV12-3/TRBV12-4; clone size: -; D gene: -; CDR3 protein: CASSLVADSYEQYF; CDR3 DNA: TGTGCCAGCAGTTTAGTAGCAGACTCCTACGAGCAGTACTTC
J gene: TRBJ2-7; V gene: TRBV6-5; clone size: few; D gene: TRBD2; CDR3 protein: CASSYASGGFYEQYF; CDR3 DNA: TGTGCCAGCAGTTACGCCAGCGGGGGATTCTACGAGCAGTACTTC
J gene: TRBJ2-3; V gene: TRBV20-1; clone size: few; D gene: -; CDR3 protein: CSARVQGTDTQYF; CDR3 DNA: TGCAGTGCTAGAGTGCAGGGAACAGATACGCAGTATTTT
J gene: TRBJ2-3; V gene: TRBV10-3; clone size: -; D gene: TRBD2; CDR3 protein: CAISGSGTSDTQYF; CDR3 DNA: TGTGCCATCAGTGGAAGCGGGACTTCGGATACGCAGTATTTT
J gene: TRBJ2-3; V gene: TRBV6-2/TRBV6-3; clone size: few; D gene: -; CDR3 protein: CASRTLSTDTQYF; CDR3 DNA: TGTGCCAGCAGGACACTTAGCACAGATACGCAGTATTTT
J gene: TRBJ1-1; V gene: TRBV6-1; clone size: few; D gene: -; CDR3 protein: CASSDHPEAFF; CDR3 DNA: TGTGCTAGCAGCGACCACCCTGAAGCTTTCTTT
J gene: TRBJ1-1; V gene: TRBV11-3; clone size: -; D gene: -; CDR3 protein: CASSLLTGTEAFF; CDR3 DNA: TGTGCCAGCAGCCTGCTGACAGGCACTGAAGCTTTCTTT
J gene: TRBJ2-3; V gene: TRBV20-1; clone size: -; D gene: -; CDR3 protein: CSVRVDTQYF; CDR3 DNA: TGCAGTGTTCGGGTAGATACGCAGTATTTT
J gene: TRBJ1-5; V gene: TRBV5-5; clone size: few; D gene: TRBD1; CDR3 protein: CASSQLQGADQPQHF; CDR3 DNA: TGTGCCAGCAGCCAACTACAGGGGGCGGATCAGCCCCAGCATTTT
J gene: TRBJ1-1; V gene: TRBV5-1; clone size: -; D gene: -; CDR3 protein: CASSFSTPNTEAFF; CDR3 DNA: TGCGCCAGCAGCTTCTCGACACCGAACACTGAAGCTTTCTTT
J gene: TRBJ2-5; V gene: TRBV7-8; clone size: -; D gene: -; CDR3 protein: CASSFGRIGETQYF; CDR3 DNA: TGTGCCAGCAGCTTCGGCCGAATTGGGGAGACCCAGTACTTC
J gene: TRBJ2-1; V gene: TRBV6-1; clone size: few; D gene: -; CDR3 protein: CASSRDSHTCF; CDR3 DNA: TGTGCCAGCAGTCGTGACAGCCATACCTGCTTC
J gene: TRBJ1-5; V gene: TRBV27; clone size: -; D gene: -; CDR3 protein: CASSPSLNQPQHF; CDR3 DNA: TGTGCCAGCAGTCCCAGCCTCAATCAGCCCCAGCATTTT
J gene: TRBJ1-1; V gene: TRBV6-1; clone size: few; D gene: -; CDR3 protein: CASSESGFPEAFF; CDR3 DNA: TGTGCCAGCAGTGAGTCGGGGTTCCCTGAAGCTTTCTTT
J gene: TRBJ1-5; V gene: TRBV6-1; clone size: -; D gene: -; CDR3 protein: CASSQAGSQPQHF; CDR3 DNA: TGTGCCAGCAGCCAGGCAGGCTCTCAGCCCCAGCATTTT
J gene: TRBJ2-7; V gene: TRBV20-1; clone size: few; D gene: TRBD2; CDR3 protein: CSAPTSGEQYF; CDR3 DNA: TGCAGTGCACCGACTAGCGGGGAGCAGTACTTC